A selection of T cell receptor beta chains follows, all from one sample in a study of T cell changes during pregnancy in multiple sclerosis. Some clones are missing from TCRdb's copy, which holds only in-frame ones; the method was immunoSEQ multiplex PCR. The table lists around 100,000 clones, about 90% of them singletons. The sequencing here drew on peripheral blood, taken after pregnancy. These receptors were obtained from a female donor with multiple sclerosis, enrolled in a pregnancy study. Both conserved end residues are part of each CDR3. The order of the fields is D gene, CDR3 length, V gene, clone size, J gene, CDR3 protein, CDR3 DNA. A D gene is named only where the DNA matches it firmly. A clone size is listed for some rows: how often the clone was seen (once, few, many), or a class if it is expanded.

D: TRBD1; length: 13; V: TRBV11-3; size: NA; J: TRBJ1-3; CDR3: CASSTGTGHTIYF; DNA: TGTGCCAGCAGCACAGGGACAGGACACACCATATATTTT
D: NA; length: 15; V: TRBV5-1; size: NA; J: TRBJ2-6; CDR3: CASSLRPSGANVLTF; DNA: TGCGCCAGCAGCTTGCGTCCCTCTGGGGCCAACGTCCTGACTTTC
D: TRBD2; length: 15; V: TRBV28; size: NA; J: TRBJ2-1; CDR3: CASSLVLAGGNEQFF; DNA: TGTGCCAGCAGTTTGGTACTAGCGGGGGGAAATGAGCAGTTCTTC
D: TRBD1; length: 13; V: TRBV19; size: once; J: TRBJ1-2; CDR3: CASSMDRVYGYTF; DNA: TGTGCCAGTAGTATGGACAGGGTCTATGGCTACACCTTC
D: TRBD1; length: 13; V: TRBV27; size: NA; J: TRBJ1-1; CDR3: CASSLQGATEAFF; DNA: TGTGCCAGCAGTTTACAGGGGGCGACTGAAGCTTTCTTT
D: TRBD2; length: 19; V: TRBV15; size: NA; J: TRBJ2-5; CDR3: CATSREPTGGSGGEKTQYF; DNA: TGTGCCACCAGCAGAGAACCGACCGGGGGTAGCGGGGGTGAGAAGACCCAGTACTTC
D: TRBD2; length: 15; V: TRBV7-2; size: once; J: TRBJ2-3; CDR3: CASSRSGGMADTQYF; DNA: TGTGCCAGCAGCCGAAGCGGGGGGATGGCAGATACGCAGTATTTT
D: TRBD1; length: 16; V: TRBV5-5; size: NA; J: TRBJ2-2; CDR3: CASSVLTGANTGELFF; DNA: TGTGCCAGCAGCGTATTAACAGGGGCGAACACCGGGGAGCTGTTTTTT
D: NA; length: 12; V: TRBV19; size: NA; J: TRBJ1-1; CDR3: CASRNRPTEAFF; DNA: TGTGCCAGCCGAAACAGGCCCACTGAAGCTTTCTTT
D: NA; length: 11; V: TRBV7-8; size: NA; J: TRBJ2-7; CDR3: CASSERLEQYF; DNA: TGTGCCAGCAGCGAGAGACTAGAGCAGTACTTC
D: TRBD2; length: 17; V: TRBV6-1; size: NA; J: TRBJ2-1; CDR3: CASSESPSGRTYNEQFF; DNA: TGTGCCAGCAGTGAATCCCCTAGCGGGAGAACCTACAATGAGCAGTTCTTC
D: NA; length: 18; V: TRBV7-8; size: NA; J: TRBJ2-6; CDR3: CASSFRTGGVSGANVLTF; DNA: TGTGCCAGCAGCTTCAGGACAGGCGGGGTGTCTGGGGCCAACGTCCTGACTTTC
D: TRBD2; length: 16; V: TRBV7-8; size: NA; J: TRBJ2-7; CDR3: CASSLAVVAGTYEQYF; DNA: TGTGCCAGCAGCTTAGCGGTAGTAGCGGGCACCTACGAGCAGTACTTC
D: TRBD1; length: 13; V: TRBV19; size: NA; J: TRBJ1-5; CDR3: CAANRGSNQPQHF; DNA: TGTGCCGCTAACAGGGGCAGCAATCAGCCCCAGCATTTT
D: NA; length: 14; V: TRBV6-5; size: NA; J: TRBJ1-4; CDR3: CASSPRGINEKLFF; DNA: TGTGCCAGCAGCCCTAGGGGCATTAATGAAAAACTGTTTTTT
D: NA; length: 16; V: TRBV4-3; size: NA; J: TRBJ2-3; CDR3: CASSQDGGGDTDTQYF; DNA: TGCGCCAGCAGCCAAGATGGAGGAGGGGACACAGATACGCAGTATTTT
D: TRBD2; length: 18; V: TRBV7-8; size: NA; J: TRBJ2-7; CDR3: CASSLDGRGTSGSYEQYF; DNA: TGTGCCAGCAGCTTAGATGGACGTGGGACTAGCGGGAGTTACGAGCAGTACTTC
D: NA; length: 14; V: TRBV18; size: once; J: TRBJ2-7; CDR3: CASSGSRAEREQYF; DNA: TGTGCCAGCTCAGGGTCGCGGGCCGAAAGGGAGCAGTACTTC
D: NA; length: 15; V: TRBV30; size: NA; J: TRBJ1-1; CDR3: CAWTRMGGGNTEAFF; DNA: TGTGCCTGGACTAGAATGGGGGGAGGAAACACTGAAGCTTTCTTT
D: TRBD2; length: 13; V: TRBV5-1; size: NA; J: TRBJ2-1; CDR3: CASNSGSGNEQFF; DNA: TGCGCCAGCAATAGCGGGAGTGGTAATGAGCAGTTCTTC
D: NA; length: 14; V: TRBV9; size: NA; J: TRBJ2-7; CDR3: CASSVGPGDYEQYF; DNA: TGTGCCAGCAGCGTAGGGCCGGGAGACTACGAGCAGTACTTC
D: TRBD1; length: 16; V: TRBV7-9; size: once; J: TRBJ1-5; CDR3: CASSAAQGARGEPQHF; DNA: TGTGCCAGCAGCGCAGCGCAGGGGGCCCGAGGGGAGCCCCAGCATTTT
D: NA; length: 13; V: TRBV2; size: NA; J: TRBJ1-2; CDR3: CASTGQSNYGYTF; DNA: TGTGCCAGTACAGGGCAATCTAACTATGGCTACACCTTC
D: NA; length: 15; V: TRBV27; size: NA; J: TRBJ1-5; CDR3: CASSFNRSPNQPQHF; DNA: TGTGCCAGCAGTTTTAACAGGTCTCCTAATCAGCCCCAGCATTTT
D: NA; length: 16; V: TRBV7-3; size: NA; J: TRBJ2-6; CDR3: CASSFLPGVGANVLTF; DNA: TGTGCCAGCAGCTTCTTACCAGGGGTAGGGGCCAACGTCCTGACTTTC
D: NA; length: 15; V: TRBV5-1; size: NA; J: TRBJ2-1; CDR3: CASTSEGYSYNEQFF; DNA: TGCGCCAGCACTTCCGAGGGCTACTCCTACAATGAGCAGTTCTTC
D: TRBD2; length: 14; V: TRBV6-6; size: NA; J: TRBJ2-2; CDR3: CASGHSGGPGELFF; DNA: TGTGCCAGCGGTCATAGCGGGGGCCCCGGGGAGCTGTTTTTT
D: TRBD2; length: 14; V: TRBV5-1; size: NA; J: TRBJ2-3; CDR3: CASSPGGNTDTQYF; DNA: TGCGCCAGCAGCCCGGGGGGAAACACAGATACGCAGTATTTT
D: NA; length: 15; V: TRBV7-3; size: NA; J: TRBJ1-1; CDR3: CASSSSDTPGTEAFF; DNA: TGTGCCAGCAGCTCATCCGATACACCGGGCACTGAAGCTTTCTTT
D: TRBD2; length: 19; V: TRBV4-1; size: NA; J: TRBJ2-1; CDR3: CASSQLLAGGLSSYNEQFF; DNA: TGCGCCAGCAGCCAATTACTAGCGGGGGGGCTGAGCTCCTACAATGAGCAGTTCTTC
D: TRBD1; length: 14; V: TRBV7-2; size: NA; J: TRBJ1-5; CDR3: CASSWDRGRQPQHF; DNA: TGTGCCAGCAGTTGGGACAGGGGGCGTCAGCCCCAGCATTTT
D: NA; length: 15; V: TRBV7-7; size: NA; J: TRBJ2-3; CDR3: CASSLRGGLLDTQYF; DNA: TGTGCTAGCAGCTTGCGGGGTGGGCTGCTGGATACGCAGTATTTT
D: NA; length: 15; V: TRBV27; size: NA; J: TRBJ1-2; CDR3: CASSPAGALYYGYTF; DNA: TGTGCCAGCAGTCCCGCGGGGGCCCTCTACTATGGCTACACCTTC
D: NA; length: 14; V: TRBV4-1; size: NA; J: TRBJ1-1; CDR3: CASSQGQSYTEAFF; DNA: TGCGCCAGCAGCCAAGGACAGAGTTACACTGAAGCTTTCTTT
D: NA; length: 14; V: TRBV7-2; size: NA; J: TRBJ2-7; CDR3: CASSLGPNSYEQYF; DNA: TGTGCCAGCAGCTTAGGTCCCAACTCCTACGAGCAGTACTTC
D: TRBD2; length: 14; V: TRBV10-3; size: NA; J: TRBJ2-7; CDR3: CATLTSGGTYEQYF; DNA: TGTGCCACCCTAACTAGCGGGGGGACCTACGAGCAGTACTTC
D: NA; length: 15; V: TRBV27; size: NA; J: TRBJ1-2; CDR3: CASSPTGKIHYGYTF; DNA: TGTGCCAGCAGCCCGACAGGCAAAATCCACTATGGCTACACCTTC
D: TRBD1; length: 16; V: TRBV5-1; size: NA; J: TRBJ2-7; CDR3: CASSPLRDRGSHEQYF; DNA: TGCGCCAGCAGCCCCCTCCGGGACAGGGGTTCCCACGAGCAGTACTTC
D: NA; length: 14; V: TRBV6-5; size: NA; J: TRBJ2-7; CDR3: CASSSSNTDYEQYF; DNA: TGTGCCAGCAGTTCTTCCAACACCGATTACGAGCAGTACTTC
D: NA; length: 13; V: TRBV30; size: few; J: TRBJ1-6; CDR3: CAARQNPNSPLHF; DNA: TGTGCTGCCCGACAGAACCCTAATTCACCCCTCCACTTT